The 14 T cell receptor beta chains presented below share a single source sample, sequenced in a study of Ad26.COV2.S vaccination and SARS-CoV-2 variants. The sample's treatment: around 19 received Ad26.COV2.S at low or high dose, single or two shots; roughly five received placebo; per-sample allocation not given. All samples were drawn on day 63, counting from the first vaccine or placebo injection. Clones were read by immunoSEQ multiplex PCR, and TCRdb kept only the in-frame ones, dropping some. The data show around 300,000 clones, about 88% seen once. The source material was peripheral blood, sampled in a trial of Ad26.COV2.S vaccine versus placebo. Receptors originate from a person aged 18 to 65 who received the Ad26.COV2.S COVID-19 vaccine or a placebo.

The chain is built from TRBV6-2 or TRBV6-3 and TRBJ1-3; D remains ambiguous. This CDR3 comprises 16 residues. Trimming left V 0 bases short and J 0 bases short, with 9 bases between. CDR1 is MNHEY, CDR2 SVGEGT, per germline. The CDR3 spells CASSYSRRLSGNTIYF. As DNA, the CDR3 is TGTGCCAGCAGTTACTCAAGGCGCCTCTCTGGAAACACCATATATTTT.

This chain uses TRBV28 with TRBJ2-1; a weak D match, TRBD2 (6 bases). V was pared by 2 bases and J by 0 bases, with 11 bases between. This CDR3 has 16 residues. Germline assignment: CDR1 MDHEN and CDR2 SYDVKM. This chain's CDR3 is CASSLTWRDSYNEQFF. DNA for the CDR3: TGTGCCAGCAGTTTAACTTGGAGGGACTCCTACAATGAGCAGTTCTTC.

The rearrangement joins TRBV4-3 to TRBJ1-2; a weak D match, TRBD1 (5 bases). In germline, CDR1 is LGHNA, CDR2 YSLEER. V lost 3 bases and J 2 bases, leaving 10 bases between the germline ends. CDR3 size: 14 residues. CDR3 residues: CASSQGRQNYGYTF. The CDR3 nucleotides read TGCGCCAGCAGCCAGGGACGACAAAACTATGGCTACACCTTC.

The chain is built from TRBV13 and TRBJ2-1; 16 bases map to TRBD2. The CDR3 has 18 residues. Germline assignment: CDR1 PRHDT and CDR2 FYEKMQ (reference sequence). The V segment lost 3 bases and the J segment 4 bases; nucleotides outside the gene matches: 6. CDR3 DNA sequence: TGTGCCAGCAGCTTTCTGGGACTAGCGGGAGGGCCGTACAATGAGCAGTTCTTC. Encoded protein: CASSFLGLAGGPYNEQFF.

The chain has TRBV5-1 and TRBJ1-2; TRBD1 aligns across 7 bases. Trimming took 0 bases from V and 7 from J; bases not matched to a gene: 9. The germline gives CDR1 SGHRS, CDR2 YFSETQ. The CDR3 runs to 15 residues. CDR3 sequence reads: CASSLDQTGMGGYTF. CDR3 DNA sequence: TGCGCCAGCAGCTTGGACCAGACAGGGATGGGTGGCTACACCTTC.

The V and J genes are TRBV2 and TRBJ1-1; 7 bases align to TRBD1. Trimming removed 2 bases from V and 3 bases from J; junction bases left unmatched: 9. Per the germline V gene, CDR1 is SNHLY and CDR2 is FYNNEI. This CDR3 comprises 16 residues. CDR3 protein: CASSERRGQSHTEAFF. The CDR3 DNA is TGTGCCAGCAGTGAACGTCGGGGACAGTCCCACACTGAAGCTTTCTTT. Variable domain in full (rest from reference TRBV2 and TRBJ1-1): EPEVTQTPSHQVTQMGQEVILRCVPISNHLYFYWYRQILGQKVEFLVSFYNNEISEKSEIFDDQFSVERPDGSNFTLKIRSTKLEDSAMYFCASSERRGQSHTEAFFGQGTRLTVV.

The chain combines TRBV19 with TRBJ1-5, with 7 positions matching TRBD1. Trimming at V came to 5 bases and at J to 5 bases, leaving 9 bases not matched to a gene. The CDR3 has 15 residues. Germline assignment: CDR1 LNHDA and CDR2 SQIVND (reference sequence). The CDR3 loop reads CASSPIGQVDQPQHF. CDR3 in DNA: TGTGCCAGTAGTCCGATCGGACAGGTGGATCAGCCCCAGCATTTT.

This chain uses TRBV5-4 with TRBJ1-1; 11 positions agree with TRBD1. CDR1 is SGHNT and CDR2 is YYREEE in the germline V gene (reference sequence). This CDR3 is 17 amino acids long. Trimming removed 4 bases from V and 0 bases from J; junction bases left unmatched: 8. The CDR3 DNA follows: TGTGCCAGCAGCCCAGGACAGGGGGCTATTTTGAACACTGAAGCTTTCTTT. This encodes CASSPGQGAILNTEAFF. The full variable domain, rest sourced from reference TRBV5-4 and TRBJ1-1, is ETGVTQSPTHLIKTRGQQVTLRCSSQSGHNTVSWYQQALGQGPQFIFQYYREEENGRGNFPPRFSGLQFPNYSSELNVNALELDDSALYLCASSPGQGAILNTEAFFGQGTRLTVV.

J is TRBJ2-7 and V is TRBV2; TRBD2 matches at 7 bases. This CDR3 region has 14 residues. Germline V gene data show CDR1 as SNHLY and CDR2 as FYNNEI. Germline trimming cut 8 bases from V and 3 bases from J; bases unmatched to any gene: 10. Written as DNA, the CDR3 is TGTGCCAGCGAGTCCGGGACTACTATCTACGAGCAGTACTTC. Protein sequence: CASESGTTIYEQYF.

V is TRBV3-1 (or the pseudogene TRBV3-2) and J is TRBJ2-3, with TRBD2 matching 9 bases. The CDR3 loop spans 15 amino acids. V shed 6 bases, J shed 3 bases, and the junction held 7 bases outside the gene matches. Germline-derived CDR1 and CDR2 are LGHDT and YNNKEL (reference sequence). The CDR3 bases are TGTGCCAGCAGGCTAGCGGGGATCCCAACAGATACGCAGTATTTT. Translating gives CASRLAGIPTDTQYF.

The chain combines TRBV29-1 with TRBJ2-1; 8 positions agree with TRBD2. CDR1 and CDR2 (germline): SQVTM, ANQGSEA. The length of the CDR3 is 16 residues. Trimming cost V 7 bases and J 2 bases; bases outside gene matches: 13. CDR3: CSGNGGLAGAYNEQFF. DNA for the CDR3: TGCAGCGGTAACGGAGGACTAGCAGGGGCCTACAATGAGCAGTTCTTC.

This chain connects TRBV25-1 to TRBJ2-1; D perhaps matches TRBD1 (5 bases). The length of the CDR3 is 15 residues. Trimming pared 7 bases from V and 2 bases from J, leaving 15 bases between. The germline gives CDR1 MGHDK, CDR2 SYGVNS. The CDR3 sequence is CASTLGQGTYNEQFF. CDR3 DNA sequence: TGTGCCAGCACCCTTGGGCAGGGCACCTACAATGAGCAGTTCTTC.

The sample holds one count of this clone. The chain couples TRBV12-1 to TRBJ2-7; the table's D call TRBD2 went unverified against the DNA. TRBV12-1 is a pseudogene segment. The CDR3 is made up of 14 amino acids. The CDR3 is CASSSGTSVYEQYF. The CDR3 region has the DNA TGTGCCAGCAGCTCAGGGACTAGTGTCTACGAGCAGTACTTC.

In the case of this clone: Other nucleotide sequences in the sample specify the same CDR3. This chain links TRBV30 with TRBJ2-3; possible D gene TRBD2, 6 bases. V lost 2 bases, J lost 0 bases, and 6 bases lay in between. The germline gives CDR1 GTSNPN, CDR2 SVGIG (reference sequence). CDR3 length: 13 residues. The CDR3 coding sequence is TGTGCCTGGAGTCGGGGGAGCACAGATACGCAGTATTTT. Amino acids: CAWSRGSTDTQYF.